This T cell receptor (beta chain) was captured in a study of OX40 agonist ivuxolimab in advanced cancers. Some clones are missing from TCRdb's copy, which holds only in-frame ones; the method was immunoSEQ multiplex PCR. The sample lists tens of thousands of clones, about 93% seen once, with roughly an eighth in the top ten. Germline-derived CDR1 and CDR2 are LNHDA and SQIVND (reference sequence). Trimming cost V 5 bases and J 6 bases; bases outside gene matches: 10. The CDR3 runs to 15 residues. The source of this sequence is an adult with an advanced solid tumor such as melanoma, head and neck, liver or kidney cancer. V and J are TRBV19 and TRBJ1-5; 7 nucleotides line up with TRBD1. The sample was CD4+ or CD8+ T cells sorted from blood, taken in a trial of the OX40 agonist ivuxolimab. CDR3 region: CASSPQRQGGQPQHF. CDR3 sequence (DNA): TGTGCCAGTAGTCCCCAACGACAGGGAGGTCAGCCCCAGCATTTT.